The count of the clone carrying this T cell receptor beta chain is one. These data are taken from a study of control samples from healthy donors and cancer patients. CDR1 and CDR2 from the germline V gene are MNHEY and SVGEGT. Trimming stripped 6 bases from V and 3 bases from J, with 14 bases between. This CDR3 is 15 amino acids long. Sequencing was performed with immunoSEQ multiplex PCR; in TCRdb, only in-frame clones are kept and a portion is missing. The data hold some 51,000 clones, with around 96% observed a single time. The sequence was obtained from a woman between 18 and 30 years old in good health. The V and J genes are TRBV6-2 or TRBV6-3 and TRBJ1-4; D possibly corresponds to TRBD1 (5 bases). Sequenced input: blood. The CDR3 sequence: CASSPLGGANEKLFF. The CDR3 DNA sequence: TGTGCCAGCAGCCCTCTCGGGGGGGCTAATGAAAAACTGTTTTTT.